Below are 20 T cell receptor beta chains sequenced from a single sample in a study of control samples from healthy donors and cancer patients (dated by TCRdb to about 2020). The protocol used for the library was the immunoSEQ multiplex PCR assay. The table comes from immuneACCESS by way of TCRdb, which keeps in-frame sequences with V and J called. Part of the clones is missing from these tables; in studies checked, under half for an unresolved V gene and the rest for unknown reasons. For this sample there are 130,000 or so clones; roughly 90% appear just once. Around 7.6% of the sample is held by the ten biggest clonotypes. Sequencing input: PBMCs. The receptors here all came from a man between 45 and 60 years old with head and neck cancer.

The rearrangement links TRBV7-2 to TRBJ2-3; D may match TRBD1 or TRBD2 (6 bases each). This CDR3 region has 14 residues. Deletions cut 5 bases from V and 6 bases from J, with 15 bases between. CDR1 is SGHTA and CDR2 is FQGNSA in the germline V gene. CDR3 in amino acids: CASSPGAGWDTQYF. Written as DNA, the CDR3 is TGTGCCAGCAGCCCGGGGGCCGGTTGGGATACGCAGTATTTT.

V usage is TRBV11-3 and J usage is TRBJ2-7; 7 bases map to TRBD1. V trimming: 1 base; J trimming: 5 bases; junction bases outside the gene matches: 8. The CDR3 spans 15 residues. Germline CDR1 and CDR2: SGHNT and YENEEA. Written as DNA, the CDR3 is TGTGCCAGCAGCTTAGGGCCGACAGGGCCCCACGAGCAGTACTTC. Translating it yields CASSLGPTGPHEQYF.

The chain recombines TRBV5-1 with TRBJ1-1, with D uncertain. V lost 6 bases and J 0 bases, leaving 9 bases between the germline ends. The CDR3 sequence is 13 residues long. Germline lookup yields CDR1 SGHRS and CDR2 YFSETQ. The CDR3 here is CASNQDMNTEAFF. The DNA for the CDR3 is TGCGCCAGCAACCAAGACATGAACACTGAAGCTTTCTTT. The whole variable domain, remainder taken from reference TRBV5-1 and TRBJ1-1, is KAGVTQTPRYLIKTRGQQVTLSCSPISGHRSVSWYQQTPGQGLQFLFEYFSETQRNKGNFPGRFSGRQFSNSRSEMNVSTLELGDSALYLCASNQDMNTEAFFGQGTRLTVV.

This rearrangement joins TRBV5-1 to TRBJ1-2; TRBD1 might be the D (6 bases). V lost 4 bases, J lost 3 bases, and 16 bases lay in between. Germline V gene lookup returns CDR1 SGHRS and CDR2 YFSETQ. The CDR3 loop spans 15 amino acids. As DNA, the CDR3 is TGCGCCAGCAGCGCCTCACAGGGATTTGACTATGGCTACACCTTC. Its translation is CASSASQGFDYGYTF.

The chain employs TRBV28 and TRBJ2-3, with 10 nucleotides matching TRBD2. Per the germline V gene, CDR1 is MDHEN and CDR2 is SYDVKM. This CDR3 has 16 amino acids. V trimming: 3 bases; J trimming: 0 bases; junction bases outside the gene matches: 3. Here the CDR3 DNA reads TGTGCCAGCAGTTTGAGCGGGGGGGCTAGCACAGATACGCAGTATTTT. As protein: CASSLSGGASTDTQYF.

This sequence joins TRBV19 and TRBJ1-6, with 7 bases fitting TRBD1. The length of the CDR3 is 15 residues. Germline-derived CDR1 and CDR2 are LNHDA and SQIVND (reference sequence). J lost 10 bases, V lost 6 bases, and 12 bases had no gene match. The chain's CDR3 is CASSRQGSTKSPLHF. CDR3 in DNA: TGTGCCAGTAGCCGACAGGGTTCGACAAAGTCACCCCTCCACTTT.

The chain recombines TRBV9 with TRBJ2-5; 7 bases line up with TRBD2. This CDR3 region has 14 residues. V was clipped by 4 bases and J by 2 bases; unmatched bases: 5. Germline loops: CDR1 SGDLS, CDR2 YYNGEE. The CDR3 sequence: CASSRRGDQETQYF. The CDR3 bases are TGTGCCAGCAGCCGCCGGGGGGATCAAGAGACCCAGTACTTC. The whole variable domain, filled in from reference TRBV9 and TRBJ2-5, reads DSGVTQTPKHLITATGQRVTLRCSPRSGDLSVYWYQQSLDQGLQFLIQYYNGEERAKGNILERFSAQQFPDLHSELNLSSLELGDSALYFCASSRRGDQETQYFGPGTRLLVL.

V usage is TRBV28 and J usage is TRBJ2-7; TRBD1 is a possible D gene (6 bases). Germline V lookup: CDR1 MDHEN, CDR2 SYDVKM. There are 14 residues in the CDR3. Deletions cut 5 bases from V and 2 bases from J, with 13 bases between. The CDR3, as DNA: TGTGCCAGCAGTAAGGGACAAACTGCCTACGAGCAGTACTTC. Residues: CASSKGQTAYEQYF.

The chain carries TRBV29-1 and TRBJ2-1; D unclear. Germline V gene lookup returns CDR1 SQVTM and CDR2 ANQGSEA. V lost 7 bases and J lost 4, with 11 bases in between. The CDR3 is made up of 12 amino acids. The CDR3 loop reads CSAEYGYNEQFF. CDR3 bases: TGCAGCGCCGAGTACGGGTACAATGAGCAGTTCTTC.

The V and J genes are TRBV24-1 and TRBJ2-7; TRBD1 matches at 9 bases. The CDR3 is 12 residues long. With V trimmed by 9 bases and J by 6 bases, 5 bases remained unmatched. Germline V gene sequence: CDR1 KGHDR, CDR2 SFDVKD. The CDR3 coding sequence is TGTGCCACCGGGGACAGGGACTTCGAGCAGTACTTC. Its protein product is CATGDRDFEQYF.

The chain carries TRBV15 and TRBJ2-1; 10 positions match TRBD2. The V and J ends lost 3 bases and 7 bases, in that order; junction bases with no gene match: 0. The CDR3 is made up of 13 amino acids. CDR1 and CDR2 (germline): LNHNV, YYDKDF (reference sequence). As DNA, the CDR3 is TGTGCCACCAGCAGGGGACTAGCGAATGAGCAGTTCTTC. As protein: CATSRGLANEQFF.

The chain employs TRBV6-5 and TRBJ1-5; 9 positions agree with TRBD1. The CDR3 has 13 residues. The germline CDR1 and CDR2 sequences are MNHEY and SVGAGI. Trimming at V came to 8 bases and at J to 5 bases, leaving 4 bases not matched to a gene. In DNA, the CDR3 is TGTGCCAGCGACGACAGGGGGTATCAGCCCCAGCATTTT. Translation gives CASDDRGYQPQHF.

This chain connects TRBV6-6 to TRBJ1-2; no clear D. The V end was cut by 2 bases, the J end by 8 bases, with 15 bases between. Germline CDR1 and CDR2: MNHNY and SVGAGI (reference sequence). CDR3 length: 14 amino acids. The CDR3 spells CASSYALLGSGYTF. The CDR3 DNA is TGTGCCAGCAGTTACGCGTTATTAGGGTCCGGCTACACCTTC.

The chain combines TRBV7-9 with TRBJ2-3, with D possibly TRBD2 on 6 matching bases. The CDR3 has 16 residues. V was pared by 1 base and J by 3 bases, with 14 bases between. Germline V CDR1 and CDR2: SEHNR, FQNEAQ (reference sequence). CDR3 loop: CASSLGSGVRTDTQYF. The CDR3 coding sequence is TGTGCCAGCAGCTTAGGCTCGGGAGTGAGGACAGATACGCAGTATTTT.

This rearrangement joins TRBV2 to TRBJ1-5; 9 bases are shared with TRBD1. Germline loops: CDR1 SNHLY, CDR2 FYNNEI. V lost 5 bases, J lost 7 bases, and 12 bases stayed unmatched. The CDR3 is made up of 16 amino acids. The CDR3 sequence: CASSPRLQGANQPQHF. In DNA form, the CDR3 reads TGTGCCAGCAGTCCCCGTTTACAGGGGGCAAACCAGCCCCAGCATTTT.

The chain employs TRBV9 and TRBJ2-7, with 7 nucleotides matching TRBD2. The CDR3 extends over 15 amino acids. In germline, CDR1 is SGDLS, CDR2 YYNGEE. Germline trimming cut 0 bases from V and 7 bases from J; bases unmatched to any gene: 10. This chain's CDR3 is CASSVAQGSGWEQYF. As DNA, the CDR3 is TGTGCCAGCAGCGTAGCCCAGGGTAGCGGGTGGGAGCAGTACTTC.

This rearrangement joins TRBV28 to TRBJ2-6; D gene ambiguous. The CDR3 sequence is 16 residues long. Germline CDR1 reads MDHEN; CDR2 reads SYDVKM. V was cut by 5 bases and J by 0 bases, with 11 bases left in between. Written as DNA, the CDR3 is TGTGCCAGCAGTCTCAGACGGTCCTCTGGGGCCAACGTCCTGACTTTC. It translates to CASSLRRSSGANVLTF.

This clone appeared a few times. This sequence joins TRBV7-9 and TRBJ2-1; unclear D gene. V was clipped by 10 bases and J by 2 bases, with 12 bases between them. CDR3 size: 13 residues. The germline V gene encodes CDR1 SEHNR and CDR2 FQNEAQ (reference sequence). The CDR3 sequence is CATPSRAYNEQFF. CDR3 DNA: TGTGCCACTCCTAGTAGGGCCTACAATGAGCAGTTCTTC.

V and J are TRBV7-9 and TRBJ2-1; 7 bases fit TRBD1. Germline trimming cut 4 bases from V and 8 bases from J; bases unmatched to any gene: 8. Germline CDR1 SEHNR, CDR2 FQNEAQ (reference sequence). CDR3 length equals 14 residues. This CDR3 reads CASSSHTGDHEQFF. CDR3 DNA sequence: TGTGCCAGCAGCTCCCATACAGGGGACCATGAGCAGTTCTTC.

The chain carries TRBV11-1 and TRBJ2-4; D not certain. CDR1 is SGHAT and CDR2 is FQDESV in the germline V gene (reference sequence). V lost 5 bases and J lost 7, with 18 bases in between. The CDR3 loop spans 15 amino acids. This chain's CDR3 is CASSLGPPPWNIQYF. The CDR3 DNA reads as TGTGCCAGCAGCCTGGGCCCGCCTCCTTGGAACATTCAGTACTTC. Full variable domain (missing parts from reference TRBV11-1 and TRBJ2-4): EAEVAQSPRYKITEKSQAVAFWCDPISGHATLYWYRQILGQGPELLVQFQDESVVDDSQLPKDRFSAERLKGVDSTLKIQPAELGDSAMYLCASSLGPPPWNIQYFGAGTRLSVL.